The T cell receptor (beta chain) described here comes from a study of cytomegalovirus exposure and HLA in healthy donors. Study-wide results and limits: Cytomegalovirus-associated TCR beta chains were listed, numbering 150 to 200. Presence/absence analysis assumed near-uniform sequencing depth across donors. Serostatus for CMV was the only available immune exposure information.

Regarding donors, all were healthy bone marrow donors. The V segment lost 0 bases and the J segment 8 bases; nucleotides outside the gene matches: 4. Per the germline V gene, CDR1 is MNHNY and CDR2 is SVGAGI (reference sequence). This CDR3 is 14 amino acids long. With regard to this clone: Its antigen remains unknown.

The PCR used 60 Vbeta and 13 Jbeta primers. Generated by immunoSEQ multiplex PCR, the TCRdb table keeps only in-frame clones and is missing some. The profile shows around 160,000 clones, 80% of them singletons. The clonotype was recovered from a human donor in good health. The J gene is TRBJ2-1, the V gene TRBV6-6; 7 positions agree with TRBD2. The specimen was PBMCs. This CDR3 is CASSYSRLADEQFF. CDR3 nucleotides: TGTGCCAGCAGTTACTCCAGACTAGCCGATGAGCAGTTCTTC.